A selection of T cell receptor beta chains follows, all from one sample in a study of early T cells in non-severe SARS-CoV-2 infection. TCRdb itself ran the 5' RACE reads through MiXCR, one entry per CDR3 protein. The sample has more than 45,000 distinct CDR3 sequences, 6% to 8.5% seen once. The sample was whole blood. These receptors were obtained from an adult who was a healthcare worker with PCR-confirmed SARS-CoV-2 infection or an uninfected control (not recorded which). Each CDR3 is given with its conserved first and last residue. D genes are given only for firm matches. Part of the rows lack a size; the others show once, few, many or a class for expanded clones.

clone size: many; J gene: TRBJ2-7; V gene: TRBV20-1; D gene: TRBD2; CDR3 protein: CSAIPGLARLMVDEQYF; CDR3 DNA: TGCAGTGCAATTCCGGGACTAGCGCGATTAATGGTAGACGAGCAGTACTTC
clone size: few; J gene: TRBJ2-5; V gene: TRBV5-1; D gene: NA; CDR3 protein: CASSRHYPGEETQYF; CDR3 DNA: TGCGCCAGCAGCCGGCACTATCCGGGGGAAGAGACCCAGTACTTC
clone size: NA; J gene: TRBJ2-7; V gene: TRBV7-9; D gene: NA; CDR3 protein: CASSLTGTTPYEQYF; CDR3 DNA: TGTGCCAGCAGCTTAACAGGCACCACTCCCTACGAGCAGTACTTC
clone size: many; J gene: TRBJ1-3; V gene: TRBV15; D gene: NA; CDR3 protein: CASRWGTGNTIYF; CDR3 DNA: TGTGCCTCACGATGGGGGACTGGAAACACCATATATTTT
clone size: NA; J gene: TRBJ2-1; V gene: TRBV18; D gene: TRBD2; CDR3 protein: CASSDIPTSVHNEQFF; CDR3 DNA: TGTGCCAGCTCAGACATTCCGACTAGCGTACACAATGAGCAGTTCTTC
clone size: many; J gene: TRBJ2-2; V gene: TRBV7-9; D gene: NA; CDR3 protein: CASSLAPENTGELFF; CDR3 DNA: TGTGCCAGCAGCTTAGCCCCAGAAAACACCGGGGAGCTGTTTTTT
clone size: NA; J gene: TRBJ1-1; V gene: TRBV28; D gene: TRBD1; CDR3 protein: CAGRTGGFGRNTEAFF; CDR3 DNA: TGTGCCGGACGGACAGGGGGCTTCGGAAGGAACACTGAAGCTTTCTTT
clone size: few; J gene: TRBJ1-1; V gene: TRBV30; D gene: NA; CDR3 protein: CAWSLGVWNTEAFF; CDR3 DNA: TGTGCCTGGAGTTTAGGGGTGTGGAACACTGAAGCTTTCTTT
clone size: NA; J gene: TRBJ1-1; V gene: TRBV5-6; D gene: TRBD1; CDR3 protein: CASSFRTGGWTEAFF; CDR3 DNA: TGTGCCAGCAGCTTCAGAACAGGGGGGTGGACTGAAGCTTTCTTT
clone size: few; J gene: TRBJ2-2; V gene: TRBV12-3/TRBV12-4; D gene: NA; CDR3 protein: CASSFGSGELFF; CDR3 DNA: TGTGCCAGCAGTTTCGGATCTGGGGAGCTGTTTTTT
clone size: NA; J gene: TRBJ2-3; V gene: TRBV18; D gene: TRBD1; CDR3 protein: CASSGQGDTDTQYF; CDR3 DNA: TGTGCCAGCTCTGGACAGGGGGACACAGATACGCAGTATTTT
clone size: NA; J gene: TRBJ1-2; V gene: TRBV27; D gene: NA; CDR3 protein: CASSLSFGPLRGYTF; CDR3 DNA: TGTGCCAGCAGTTTATCTTTTGGCCCCCTGCGGGGCTACACCTTC
clone size: NA; J gene: TRBJ2-7; V gene: TRBV6-6; D gene: NA; CDR3 protein: CASSTDSYEQYF; CDR3 DNA: TGTGCCAGCAGTACAGACTCCTACGAGCAGTACTTC
clone size: many; J gene: TRBJ2-1; V gene: TRBV28; D gene: TRBD1; CDR3 protein: CASSRPGQGNNEQFF; CDR3 DNA: TGTGCCAGCAGCCGCCCGGGACAGGGGAACAATGAGCAGTTCTTC